This T cell receptor beta chain stems from a study of PD-L1 blockade in urothelial cancer. Across the study: From 2014, patients received atezolizumab, given as 1,200 mg intravenously every 3 weeks. About nine tenths of the roughly 29 patients comprised males who had bladder-origin urothelial cancer.

The method was immunoSEQ multiplex PCR; TCRdb's version includes in-frame clones alone and lacks a portion of them. The sample shows some 50,000 clones, approximately 88% of them seen only once. Unmatched junction bases numbered 4, after V lost 3 bases and J lost 2 bases. The CDR3 runs to 15 residues. Germline CDR1 and CDR2: KGHSH and LQKENI. Sample time point: pretreatment peripheral blood. Every patient provided from 1 to 8 samples, collected pretreatment and on-treatment. The TCR was taken from a woman aged 60-70 years with urothelial cancer. J is TRBJ2-3 and V is TRBV18; 8 positions agree with TRBD1. Sequencing used PBMCs, obtained around atezolizumab (anti-PD-L1) treatment. CDR3 in DNA: TGTGCCAGCTCACCCCAGGGGGCAATCACAGATACGCAGTATTTT. The encoded protein is CASSPQGAITDTQYF.